These 18 T cell receptor beta chains originate from one sample sequenced in a study of cytomegalovirus exposure and HLA in healthy donors. It was with 60 Vbeta and 13 Jbeta primers that the PCR ran. Sequencing used immunoSEQ multiplex PCR; TCRdb keeps in-frame clones, though not all of them. The data contain approximately 150,000 clones, 60% to 80% of them singletons. Material for sequencing was PBMCs. The receptors originated from a female donor in good health and CMV-seronegative.

V is TRBV5-1 and J is TRBJ2-5, with a possible D match to TRBD2 (6 bases). V dropped 0 bases and J dropped 4 bases, with 10 bases sitting between them. This CDR3 has 14 residues. Looked up from germline, CDR1 is SGHRS and CDR2 is YFSETQ. CDR3 protein: CASSLAGAVETQYF. The CDR3 DNA reads as TGCGCCAGCAGCTTGGCGGGAGCCGTAGAGACCCAGTACTTC.

The genes are TRBV7-2 and TRBJ2-1; 11 bases fit TRBD1. Germline V gene data show CDR1 as SGHTA and CDR2 as FQGNSA. The V and J ends lost 5 bases and 6 bases, in that order; junction bases with no gene match: 6. CDR3 length: 15 residues. CDR3 protein: CASSLGQGASNEQFF. The CDR3, as DNA: TGTGCCAGCAGCCTAGGACAGGGGGCTTCCAATGAGCAGTTCTTC.

The gene calls are TRBV27 and TRBJ1-5, with D maybe TRBD1 (5 bases). Trimming removed 2 bases from V and 6 bases from J, with 11 bases in between. The CDR3 has 14 amino acids. Looked up from germline, CDR1 is MNHEY and CDR2 is SMNVEV (reference sequence). CDR3 nucleotide sequence: TGTGCCAGCAGTTTAAAGGGGCCAGTTCAGCCCCAGCATTTT. Its translation is CASSLKGPVQPQHF.

The CDR3 loop is CASSLTAGVGANVLTF. The CDR3 nucleotides read TGCGCCAGCAGCTTGACTGCAGGGGTCGGGGCCAACGTCCTGACTTTC. The chain uses TRBV5-1 and TRBJ2-6; D perhaps matches TRBD1 (6 bases). The CDR3 is 16 amino acids. Trimming cost V 1 base and J 4 bases, with 12 bases left between them. Germline V gene data show CDR1 as SGHRS and CDR2 as YFSETQ.

With regard to this clone: The junction shows a germline mismatch at one end, possibly a read error. The chain joins TRBV7-7 to TRBJ2-1, with no clear D. This CDR3 contains 16 residues. Germline V gene sequence: CDR1 SSHAT, CDR2 FNYEAQ (reference sequence). CDR3 amino acids: CASSLGSAASYNEQFF. The CDR3, as DNA: TGTGCTAGCAGCTTAGGGTCGGCGGCGTCCTACAATGAGCAGTTCTTC. Supplemented by reference TRBV7-7 and TRBJ2-1, the full variable domain reads GAGVSQSPRYKVTKRGQDVTLRCDPISSHATLYWYQQALGQGPEFLTYFNYEAQPDKSGLPSDRFSAERPEGSISTLTIQRTEQRDSAMYRCASSLGSAASYNEQFFGPGTRLTVL.

The gene calls are TRBV7-2 and TRBJ2-3; TRBD2 aligns across 8 bases. Unmatched junction bases numbered 9, after V lost 2 bases and J lost 2 bases. Germline V gene sequence: CDR1 SGHTA, CDR2 FQGNSA. This CDR3 has 17 amino acids. The CDR3, as DNA: TGTGCCAGCAGCTTAAACCTGCGGGAGGCCCTCACAGATACGCAGTATTTT. Translation gives CASSLNLREALTDTQYF.

The chain is built from TRBV5-1 and TRBJ1-2, with D perhaps TRBD1 (6 bases). This CDR3 comprises 14 residues. Looked up from germline, CDR1 is SGHRS and CDR2 is YFSETQ. Trimming cost V 0 bases and J 6 bases, with 12 bases left between them. The CDR3 is CASSLGLAGDGYTF. The DNA for the CDR3 is TGCGCCAGCAGCTTGGGATTGGCAGGGGATGGCTACACCTTC.

The chain employs TRBV6-6 and TRBJ2-2, with TRBD2 matching 10 bases. Germline assignment: CDR1 MNHNY and CDR2 SVGAGI (reference sequence). This CDR3 has 14 residues. After removal of 10 bases from V and 2 bases from J, the junction contained 4 bases not matched to a gene. The CDR3 sequence: CATIAGGNTGELFF. The DNA of the CDR3 is TGTGCCACCATAGCGGGGGGAAACACCGGGGAGCTGTTTTTT.

The rearrangement joins TRBV7-9 to TRBJ2-3; 8 bases align to TRBD1. CDR1 is SEHNR, CDR2 FQNEAQ, per germline (reference sequence). The length of the CDR3 is 16 residues. After removal of 1 base from V and 0 bases from J, the junction contained 3 bases not matched to a gene. The CDR3 spells CASSLVRTGSTDTQYF. In DNA, the CDR3 is TGTGCCAGCAGCTTAGTTCGGACAGGGAGCACAGATACGCAGTATTTT.

The genes are TRBV10-3 and TRBJ2-2; 7 bases agree with TRBD1. CDR1 is ENHRY, CDR2 SYGVKD, per germline. V shed 10 bases, J shed 3 bases, and the junction held 8 bases outside the gene matches. The CDR3 runs 14 residues. This chain's CDR3 is CATLQGPDTGELFF. The CDR3 region has the DNA TGTGCCACGCTACAGGGGCCCGACACCGGGGAGCTGTTTTTT.

This rearrangement joins TRBV5-1 to TRBJ2-6; perhaps TRBD1 as D (6 bases). Germline V CDR1 and CDR2: SGHRS, YFSETQ. CDR3 length equals 15 residues. Trimming removed 7 bases from V and 2 bases from J, with 13 bases in between. CDR3 residues: CASLASGAGANVLTF. The CDR3 DNA is TGCGCCAGCCTTGCCTCAGGGGCTGGGGCCAACGTCCTGACTTTC.

On this clone: The junction departs from the called germline gene at one end, perhaps through a read error. Other DNA sequences in the sample encode the same CDR3. The rearrangement uses TRBV13 and TRBJ1-2; D possibly corresponds to TRBD1 (6 bases). CDR1 and CDR2 (germline): PRHDT, FYEKMQ (reference sequence). The CDR3 runs 11 residues. CDR3 sequence (DNA): TGCGCCAGCGACGCACAGGGTCCCTACACCTTC. It translates to CASDAQGPYTF.

The chain uses TRBV29-1 and TRBJ2-1; TRBD1 aligns across 9 bases. After removal of 2 bases from V and 10 bases from J, the junction contained 6 bases not matched to a gene. Germline V gene lookup returns CDR1 SQVTM and CDR2 ANQGSEA. This CDR3 spans 13 amino acids. The CDR3 sequence is CSVEPTGGDEQFF. CDR3 nucleotide sequence: TGCAGCGTTGAACCTACAGGGGGCGACGAGCAGTTCTTC.

This sequence joins TRBV6-1 and TRBJ2-2; TRBD2 is a possible D gene (5 bases). Trimming took 4 bases from V and 3 from J, leaving 27 bases between them. CDR1 and CDR2 (germline): MNHNS, SASEGT. The CDR3 contains 20 residues. The CDR3 sequence is CASSAYPEGRSIWDTGELFF. The CDR3 bases are TGTGCCAGCAGTGCATACCCTGAGGGCAGGAGCATATGGGACACCGGGGAGCTGTTTTTT.

This clone was detected a few times. The J gene is TRBJ2-1, the V gene TRBV11-1; 13 bases align to TRBD2. This CDR3 region has 15 residues. Germline V gene data show CDR1 as SGHAT and CDR2 as FQDESV (reference sequence). V gave up 6 bases and J gave up 8 bases; unmatched junction bases: 7. CDR3 nucleotide sequence: TGTGCCAGCAGACTACTAGCGGGAGGGTCCCATGAGCAGTTCTTC. As protein: CASRLLAGGSHEQFF.

This clone turned up a few times. The rearrangement links TRBV4-1 to TRBJ1-6, with 10 bases that match TRBD1. CDR1 is MGHRA and CDR2 is YSYEKL in the germline V gene. V shed 1 base, J shed 10 bases, and the junction held 10 bases outside the gene matches. The CDR3 loop spans 17 amino acids. The CDR3 spells CASSQGARQGAESPLHF. The CDR3 nucleotides read TGCGCCAGCAGCCAAGGGGCCCGACAGGGGGCAGAGTCACCCCTCCACTTT.

J is TRBJ2-7 and V is TRBV30, with a weak D call TRBD1 (6 bases). V lost 1 base, J lost 1 base, and 8 bases lay in between. The CDR3 contains 13 residues. Germline V gene data show CDR1 as GTSNPN and CDR2 as SVGIG (reference sequence). CDR3 sequence reads: CAWSGDISYEQYF. The DNA for the CDR3 is TGTGCCTGGAGTGGGGACATTTCCTACGAGCAGTACTTC.

The J gene is TRBJ1-2, the V gene TRBV5-6; 7 bases agree with TRBD1. V lost 1 base and J lost 3; bases outside the gene matches: 3. The CDR3 is made up of 14 amino acids. Per germline, CDR1 SGHDT and CDR2 YYEEEE. The CDR3 spells CASSLQGEDYGYTF. The DNA of the CDR3 is TGTGCCAGCAGCTTGCAGGGGGAGGACTATGGCTACACCTTC.